These 5 T cell receptor beta chains originate from one sample sequenced in a study of early T cells in non-severe SARS-CoV-2 infection. In TCRdb, the 5' RACE reads were re-called with MiXCR into one record per CDR3 protein. The table records tens of thousands of distinct CDR3 sequences, 12% of them present only once. The material sequenced was whole blood. The source is an adult who was a healthcare worker with PCR-confirmed SARS-CoV-2 infection or an uninfected control (not recorded which).

The CDR3 loop is CASSRAGSTNEKLFF. The DNA for the CDR3 is TGTGCCAGCAGCCGCGCGGGGTCAACTAATGAAAAACTGTTTTTT. V and J are TRBV7-9 and TRBJ1-4, with D unclear. The CDR3 has 15 amino acids. Germline CDR1 and CDR2: SEHNR and FQNEAQ (reference sequence). V lost 5 bases to trimming and J lost 0 bases, with 10 bases between them.

This clonotype was counted a few times. The chain recombines TRBV7-8 with TRBJ2-7; the D call may be TRBD1 or TRBD2 (7 bases each). With 5 bases removed from V and 3 bases from J, the gap between germline ends came to 17 bases. Germline V gives CDR1 SGHVS, CDR2 FQNEAQ. The CDR3 has 15 residues. CDR3 bases: TGTGCCAGCAGCCCCAGAGCGGGACAGAACTACGAGCAGTACTTC. It is translated as CASSPRAGQNYEQYF.

This clonotype was detected many times. The genes are TRBV5-4 and TRBJ2-2; D unclear. Germline assignment: CDR1 SGHNT and CDR2 YYREEE (reference sequence). Trimming removed 4 bases from V and 3 bases from J, with 7 bases in between. CDR3 size: 13 residues. The CDR3, as DNA: TGTGCCAGCAGCCCCGGCGACACCGGGGAGCTGTTTTTT. Residues: CASSPGDTGELFF.

This rearrangement joins TRBV12-3 or TRBV12-4 to TRBJ1-5; D remains ambiguous. Trimming cost V 6 bases and J 4 bases, with 7 bases left between them. The length of the CDR3 is 12 residues. CDR3 nucleotide sequence: TGTGCCAGCAGCCCAGTAAATCAGCCCCAGCATTTT. The encoded protein is CASSPVNQPQHF.

Many counts were recorded for this clonotype. The CDR3 sequence: CASSPHTSPDEKLFF. The DNA for the CDR3 is TGTGCCAGCAGTCCTCATACAAGCCCGGACGAAAAACTGTTTTTT. The V and J genes are TRBV5-5 and TRBJ1-4; no clear D gene. Germline V gives CDR1 SGHKS, CDR2 YYEKEE (reference sequence). The CDR3 sequence is 15 residues long. V lost 5 bases, J lost 8 bases, and 19 bases lay in between.